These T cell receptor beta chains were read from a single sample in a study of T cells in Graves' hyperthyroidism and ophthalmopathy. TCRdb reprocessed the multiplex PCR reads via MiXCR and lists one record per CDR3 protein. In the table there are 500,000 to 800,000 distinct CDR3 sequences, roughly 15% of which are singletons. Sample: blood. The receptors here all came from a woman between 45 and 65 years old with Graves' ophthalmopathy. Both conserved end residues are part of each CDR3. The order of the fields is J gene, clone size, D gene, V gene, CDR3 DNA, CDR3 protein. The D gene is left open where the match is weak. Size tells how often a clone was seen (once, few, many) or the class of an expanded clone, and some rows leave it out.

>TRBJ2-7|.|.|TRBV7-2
TGTGCCAGCAGTTTAGGGTCTGAGTTAACCGAGCAGTACTTC
CASSLGSELTEQYF
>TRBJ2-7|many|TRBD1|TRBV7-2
TGTGCCAGCAGCCCAGACAGGGGGCTCTCCTACGAGCAGTACTTC
CASSPDRGLSYEQYF
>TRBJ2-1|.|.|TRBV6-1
TGTGCCAGCAGTGAAGTGAGCGGAACCTACAATGAGCAGTTCTTC
CASSEVSGTYNEQFF
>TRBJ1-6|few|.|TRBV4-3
TGCGCCAGCAGCCAATACACAGGGCGCGATTCACCCCTCCACTTT
CASSQYTGRDSPLHF
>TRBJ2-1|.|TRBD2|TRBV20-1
TGCAGTGCTCGAGCCGCGACTAGCGGGAGAGTTTCCTACAATGAGCAGTTCTTC
CSARAATSGRVSYNEQFF
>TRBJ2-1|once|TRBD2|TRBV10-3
TGTGCCATCAGTGACGGGACTAGCGGGTTGGGTGAGCAGTTCTTC
CAISDGTSGLGEQFF
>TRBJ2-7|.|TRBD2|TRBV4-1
TGCGCCAGCAGCCAAGGATCCGGGACTAGTCTGGTCGACGAGCAGTACTTC
CASSQGSGTSLVDEQYF
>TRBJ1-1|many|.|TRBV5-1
TGCGCCAGCAGCTCGGAGGGTGGGCCTGGCACTGAAGCTTTCTTT
CASSSEGGPGTEAFF
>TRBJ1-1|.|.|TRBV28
TGTGCCAGCAGTCGTTTACACAAGAACACTGAAGCTTTCTTT
CASSRLHKNTEAFF
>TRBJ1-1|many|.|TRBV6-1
TGTGCCAGCACCAAGAATGGGGCCGCGATCGATTGGGGGGCGCACACTGAAGCTTTCTTT
CASTKNGAAIDWGAHTEAFF
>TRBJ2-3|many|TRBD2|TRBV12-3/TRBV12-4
TGTGCCAGCAGACAGACTAGCGCGAATACGCAGTATTTT
CASRQTSANTQYF
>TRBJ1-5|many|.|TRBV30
TGTGCCTGGAGAGGAGGAGACAATCAGCCCCAGCATTTT
CAWRGGDNQPQHF
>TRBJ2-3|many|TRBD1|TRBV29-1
TGCAGCGTTGACCGGGACAGGGGTACAGATACGCAGTATTTT
CSVDRDRGTDTQYF
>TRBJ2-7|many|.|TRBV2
TGTGCCAGCAGTGGGCAGGGGAGAATTGGCTACGAGCAGTACTTC
CASSGQGRIGYEQYF
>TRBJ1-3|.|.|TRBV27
TGTGCCAGCAGTTTACTGGCAGGGTTCTCTGGAAACACCATATGTTTT
CASSLLAGFSGNTICF
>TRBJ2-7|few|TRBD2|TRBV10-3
TGTGCCACCGTAGGGAGCGGGAGGGTTTACGAGCAGTACTTC
CATVGSGRVYEQYF
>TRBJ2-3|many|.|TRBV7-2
TGTGCCAGCAGCTTAGCAGGGTGGAAGGGAGTGCAGTATTTT
CASSLAGWKGVQYF
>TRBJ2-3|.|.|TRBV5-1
TGCGCCAGCAGCCCCGCTCCGGGAGCCACAGATACGCAGTATTTT
CASSPAPGATDTQYF
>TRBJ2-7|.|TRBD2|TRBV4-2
TGTGCCAGCAGCCAAGGGGCTAGCGGGTACGAGCAGTACTTC
CASSQGASGYEQYF
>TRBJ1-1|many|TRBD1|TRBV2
TGTGCCAGCAGTGAGGGACAGAAGAACACTGAAGCTTTCTTT
CASSEGQKNTEAFF
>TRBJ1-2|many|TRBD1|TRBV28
TGTGCCAGCAGTTCCGACGCAGGGGGCCTTAATGGCTACACCTTC
CASSSDAGGLNGYTF
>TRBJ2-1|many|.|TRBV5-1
TGCGCCAGTCGCGCGGGGGCGAGCTCCTACAATGAGCAGTTCTTC
CASRAGASSYNEQFF
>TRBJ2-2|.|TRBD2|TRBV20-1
TGCAGTGCTAGGACTAGCTTGGCCGGGGAGCTGTTTTTT
CSARTSLAGELFF
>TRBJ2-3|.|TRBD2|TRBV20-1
TGCAGTGCTAGAGTGAGGGGGACTAGCGGGAACACAGATACGCAGTATTTT
CSARVRGTSGNTDTQYF
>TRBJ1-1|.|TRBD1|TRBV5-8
TGTGCCAGCAGCCCAACTTTGACAGGGTCTTCGAACACTGAAGCTTTCTTT
CASSPTLTGSSNTEAFF
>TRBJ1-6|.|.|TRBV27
TGTGCCAGCAGTTCCGGGCAGGGGAATAATTCACCCCTCCACTTT
CASSSGQGNNSPLHF
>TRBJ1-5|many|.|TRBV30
TGTGCCTGGAGCTCTGAGAGGGGAAGCAATCAGCCCCAGCATTTT
CAWSSERGSNQPQHF
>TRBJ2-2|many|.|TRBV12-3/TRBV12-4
TGTGCCAGCAGTTTTGAAGTCGCGAACACCGGGGAGCTGTTTTTT
CASSFEVANTGELFF
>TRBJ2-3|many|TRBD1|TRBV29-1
TGCAGCGTACGGGACAGGCTAAGCACAGATACGCAGTATTTT
CSVRDRLSTDTQYF
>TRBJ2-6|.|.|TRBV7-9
TGTGCCAGCAGCCTCCCCAGGGGAAGTGGGGCCAACGTCCTGACTTTC
CASSLPRGSGANVLTF
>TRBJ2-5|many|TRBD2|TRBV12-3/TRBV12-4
TGTGCCAGCAGCTGGCGGGGGGGGGGAGAGACCCAGTACTTC
CASSWRGGGETQYF
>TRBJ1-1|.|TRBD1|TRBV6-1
TGTGCCAGCACCAGACAGGGGTCCACTGAAGCTTTCTTT
CASTRQGSTEAFF
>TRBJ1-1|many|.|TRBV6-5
TGTGCCAGCAGTTACGGGCGGCTAGTCACTGAAGCTTTCTTT
CASSYGRLVTEAFF
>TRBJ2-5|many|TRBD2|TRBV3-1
TGTGCCAGCAGCCCGGGACTAATACAAGAGACCCAGTACTTC
CASSPGLIQETQYF
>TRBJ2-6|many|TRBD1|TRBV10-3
TGTGCCATCAGTGACCCGACAGGGGAATTTTCTGGGGCCAACGTCCTGACTTTC
CAISDPTGEFSGANVLTF
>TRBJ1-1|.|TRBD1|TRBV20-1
TGCAGTGCTAGAGACCCGACAGGGGTATTCACTGAAGCTTTCTTT
CSARDPTGVFTEAFF
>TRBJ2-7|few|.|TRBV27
TGTGCCAGCAGTTATCGACAGGGAGGGGGCGAGCAGTACTTC
CASSYRQGGGEQYF
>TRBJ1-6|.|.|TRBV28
TGTGCCAGCAGAGGATCGGGGGATAATTCACCCCTCCACTTT
CASRGSGDNSPLHF
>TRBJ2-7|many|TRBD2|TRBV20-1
TGCAGTGCTACCTCACCACCGGGACAGGCCAGACTAGCGGGAGGGTACGAGCAGTACTTC
CSATSPPGQARLAGGYEQYF
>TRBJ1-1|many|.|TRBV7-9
TGTGCCAGCAGCCCAATGGACAGCCTAATGAACACTGAAGCTTTCTTT
CASSPMDSLMNTEAFF
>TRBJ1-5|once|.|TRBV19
TGTGCCAGTAGTACGACTGTGCGTAGCAATCAGCCCCAGCATTTT
CASSTTVRSNQPQHF
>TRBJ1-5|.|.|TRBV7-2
TGTGCCAGCAGCTTATCAGGAGACTATAGCAATCAGCCCCAGCATTTT
CASSLSGDYSNQPQHF
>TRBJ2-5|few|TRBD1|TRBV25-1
TGTGCCAGCAGTAAAGCAGGGGGACAAGAGACCCAGTACTTC
CASSKAGGQETQYF
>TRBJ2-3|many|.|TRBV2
TGTGCCAGCAGTTTCGTCGGTTTGTCAGATACGCAGTATTTT
CASSFVGLSDTQYF
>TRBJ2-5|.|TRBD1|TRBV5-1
TGCGCCAGCAGCTTGTGGTTTCGCAAAGTAGGGGGCGAAGAGACCCAGTACTTC
CASSLWFRKVGGEETQYF
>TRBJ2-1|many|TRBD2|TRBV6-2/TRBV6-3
TGTGCCAGCAGCGAAGCCAGCGGGAGATCCTACAATGAGCAGTTCTTC
CASSEASGRSYNEQFF